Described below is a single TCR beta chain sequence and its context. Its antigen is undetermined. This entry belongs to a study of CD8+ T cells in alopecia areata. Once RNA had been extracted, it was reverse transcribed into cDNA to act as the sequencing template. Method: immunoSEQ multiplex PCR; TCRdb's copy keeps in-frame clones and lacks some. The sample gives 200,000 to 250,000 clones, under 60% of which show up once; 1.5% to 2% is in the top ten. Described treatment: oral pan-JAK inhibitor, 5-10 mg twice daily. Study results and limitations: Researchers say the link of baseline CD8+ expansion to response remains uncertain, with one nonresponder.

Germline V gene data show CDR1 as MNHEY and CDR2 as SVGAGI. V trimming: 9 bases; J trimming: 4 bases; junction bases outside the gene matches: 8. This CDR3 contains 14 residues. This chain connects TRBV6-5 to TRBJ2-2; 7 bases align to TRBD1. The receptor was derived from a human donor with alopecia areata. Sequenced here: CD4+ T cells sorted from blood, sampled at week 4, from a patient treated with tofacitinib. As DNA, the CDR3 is TGTGCCAGACAGACAGGGTCGGCCACCGGGGAGCTGTTTTTT. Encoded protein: CARQTGSATGELFF.